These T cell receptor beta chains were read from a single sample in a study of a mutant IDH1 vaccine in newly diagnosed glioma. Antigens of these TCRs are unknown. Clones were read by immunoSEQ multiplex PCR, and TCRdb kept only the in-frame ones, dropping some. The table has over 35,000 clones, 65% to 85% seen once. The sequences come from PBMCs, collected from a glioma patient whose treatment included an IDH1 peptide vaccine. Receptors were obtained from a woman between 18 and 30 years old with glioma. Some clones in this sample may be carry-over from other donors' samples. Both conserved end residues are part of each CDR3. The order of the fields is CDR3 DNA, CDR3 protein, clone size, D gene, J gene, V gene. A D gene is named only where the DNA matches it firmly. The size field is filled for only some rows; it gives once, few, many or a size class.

DNA: TGTGCCAGCAGTTCTGGCGGGGCTAGCACAGATACGCAGTATTTT
CDR3: CASSSGGASTDTQYF
size: .
D: .
J: TRBJ2-3
V: TRBV7-2

DNA: TGTGCCAGCAGCCAGGGAACGGCCGGTGAAGCTTTCTTT
CDR3: CASSQGTAGEAFF
size: .
D: .
J: TRBJ1-1
V: TRBV6-5

DNA: TGTGCCAGCAGCTTGACTAGCGGGAAGTCCTACAATGAGCAGTTCTTC
CDR3: CASSLTSGKSYNEQFF
size: .
D: TRBD2
J: TRBJ2-1
V: TRBV7-9

DNA: TGTGCCAGCAGTGGAGTAATCAGGGCCTACGAGCAGTACTTC
CDR3: CASSGVIRAYEQYF
size: .
D: .
J: TRBJ2-7
V: TRBV6-1

DNA: TGTGCCAGCAGTTCCGTCACAGGGGGTAGGGAGAATGAGCAGTTCTTC
CDR3: CASSSVTGGRENEQFF
size: .
D: TRBD1
J: TRBJ2-1
V: TRBV27

DNA: TGTGCCAGCAGCTTGGAAGGGAGGACTGAAGCTTTCTTT
CDR3: CASSLEGRTEAFF
size: .
D: .
J: TRBJ1-1
V: TRBV7-3

DNA: TGTGCCAGCAGCATGACAGGGTCCTACCCCCCGCATTTT
CDR3: CASSMTGSYPPHF
size: .
D: TRBD1
J: TRBJ1-5
V: TRBV27

DNA: TGTGCCAGCGGGGGTTCTGGGACAGGTGAAGCTTTCTTT
CDR3: CASGGSGTGEAFF
size: .
D: TRBD1
J: TRBJ1-1
V: TRBV11-1

DNA: TGTGCCAGCAGTTTTTGGGGCTACACCTTC
CDR3: CASSFWGYTF
size: .
D: .
J: TRBJ1-2
V: TRBV27

DNA: TGTGCCAGCAGCCACGGGAGTACCTACGAGCAGTACTTC
CDR3: CASSHGSTYEQYF
size: once
D: .
J: TRBJ2-7
V: TRBV11-1

DNA: TGTGCCAGCAGCGCGACAGGGTTGATTGGAAACACCATATATTTT
CDR3: CASSATGLIGNTIYF
size: .
D: TRBD1
J: TRBJ1-3
V: TRBV7-2

DNA: TGCGCCAGCAGCCAAGACCGAGGGATAATTAACAATGAGCAGTTCTTC
CDR3: CASSQDRGIINNEQFF
size: .
D: .
J: TRBJ2-1
V: TRBV4-3

DNA: TGTGCCATCGAAGCCGGGACAGGGGCCTACGAGCAGTACTTC
CDR3: CAIEAGTGAYEQYF
size: once
D: TRBD1
J: TRBJ2-7
V: TRBV6-1

DNA: TGTGCCAGCAGTTACGGGACTAGCGGGGGGGGAGAGACCCAGTACTTC
CDR3: CASSYGTSGGGETQYF
size: .
D: TRBD2
J: TRBJ2-5
V: TRBV6-6

DNA: TGTGCCAGTACCTCCTGGCCCTCTAGTTCTGGGGCCAACGTCCTGACTTTC
CDR3: CASTSWPSSSGANVLTF
size: .
D: .
J: TRBJ2-6
V: TRBV19

DNA: TGTGCCAGCAGCGGACTCTTTAGCAATCAGCCCCAGCATTTT
CDR3: CASSGLFSNQPQHF
size: few
D: .
J: TRBJ1-5
V: TRBV6-1

DNA: TGTGCCAGCAGTGAAATGGGACAGGGGGGATATGGCTACACCTTC
CDR3: CASSEMGQGGYGYTF
size: .
D: TRBD1
J: TRBJ1-2
V: TRBV25-1

DNA: TGCGCCAGCAGCCAATATAGCGGGGGGGCCTACGAGCAGTACTTC
CDR3: CASSQYSGGAYEQYF
size: .
D: TRBD2
J: TRBJ2-7
V: TRBV4-1

DNA: TGTGCCAGCAGCTTAGTTCAGGACTACGAGCAGTACTTC
CDR3: CASSLVQDYEQYF
size: .
D: .
J: TRBJ2-7
V: TRBV7-2

DNA: TGTGCCTGGAGTGTAGAGGTCGAGCAGTACTTC
CDR3: CAWSVEVEQYF
size: .
D: .
J: TRBJ2-7
V: TRBV30

DNA: TGTGCCAGCAGTTTTGCCGGAGCAAGGAACACTGAAGCTTTCTTT
CDR3: CASSFAGARNTEAFF
size: few
D: .
J: TRBJ1-1
V: TRBV27

DNA: TGTGCCAGCAGCTCCGTTGGGAACACCGGGGAGCTGTTTTTT
CDR3: CASSSVGNTGELFF
size: once
D: .
J: TRBJ2-2
V: TRBV7-6

DNA: TGTGCCAGCAGCCGTCTTGGTACTCCTGAAGCTTTCTTT
CDR3: CASSRLGTPEAFF
size: .
D: .
J: TRBJ1-1
V: TRBV5-6

DNA: TGCAGCGTCTTACGGGAGGAGAACACTGAAGCTTTCTTT
CDR3: CSVLREENTEAFF
size: .
D: .
J: TRBJ1-1
V: TRBV29-1

DNA: TGTGCCAGCAGTCGAAGGGGGGGCGGTCGTGAAGCTTTCTTT
CDR3: CASSRRGGGREAFF
size: .
D: .
J: TRBJ1-1
V: TRBV6-1

DNA: TGTGCCAGCAGCCTCTGGGGGGAAGCGGATACGCAGTATTTT
CDR3: CASSLWGEADTQYF
size: .
D: .
J: TRBJ2-3
V: TRBV9

DNA: TGTGCCAGCAGTTTAACTGGGGGGGAAGCTTTCTTT
CDR3: CASSLTGGEAFF
size: few
D: .
J: TRBJ1-1
V: TRBV28